These 22 T cell receptor beta chains were all obtained from the same sample, sequenced in a study of vaccination and CD4 T cells after COVID-19. Cultured CD4+ T cell DNA was sequenced using the Oncomine TCR Beta short-read assay. TCRdb re-called the PCR reads through MiXCR, storing one row per CDR3 protein. Of around 7,800 distinct CDR3 sequences listed, roughly 50% are singletons. Described treatment: approximately nine-day PBMC culture with coronavirus spike peptide pools or control peptides (ViraFEST assay). These receptors' antigens are unknown. Input material: CD4+ T cells from blood, cultured in vitro. Receptors were obtained from a human donor who had recovered from COVID-19.

This clonotype was counted only a few times. The chain has TRBV5-4 and TRBJ2-5; the match to TRBD2 covers 10 bases. The CDR3 consists of 17 residues. The J segment lost 0 bases and the V segment lost 4 bases, leaving 9 bases of the junction unmatched. Germline lookup yields CDR1 SGHNT and CDR2 YYREEE (reference sequence). CDR3 in amino acids: CASSRALAGVYQETQYF. Here the CDR3 DNA reads TGTGCCAGCAGCCGAGCTCTAGCGGGAGTGTACCAAGAGACCCAGTACTTC.

The chain couples TRBV18 to TRBJ1-3; 7 bases match TRBD1. V lost 1 base, J lost 4 bases, and 7 bases stayed unmatched. In germline, CDR1 is KGHSH, CDR2 LQKENI. This CDR3 region has 16 residues. CDR3 DNA sequence: TGTGCCAGCTCACCACTCGAGGGGGCGAGCGGAAACACCATATATTTT. As protein: CASSPLEGASGNTIYF.

This clonotype was observed a few times. J is TRBJ1-6 and V is TRBV6-5; no clear D gene. The CDR3 is made up of 16 amino acids. Trimming took 1 base from V and 7 from J, leaving 14 bases between them. The V gene's germline CDR1 is MNHEY and CDR2 SVGAGI. In DNA form, the CDR3 reads TGTGCCAGCAGTTACTTCCGGCTTTCATACAATTCACCCCTCCACTTT. It codes for CASSYFRLSYNSPLHF.

This clonotype occurred once. The chain joins TRBV11-3 to TRBJ2-3; no clear D gene. The germline V and J ends were trimmed by 8 bases and 4 bases, with 16 bases remaining between them. CDR3 length: 14 amino acids. Per germline, CDR1 SGHNT and CDR2 YENEEA. CDR3 amino acids: CASYFWWLADTQYF. CDR3 in DNA: TGTGCCAGCTATTTTTGGTGGTTGGCAGATACGCAGTATTTT.

CDR3 region: CASSFHGNQPQHF. The CDR3 DNA reads as TGTGCCAGCAGTTTCCACGGGAATCAGCCCCAGCATTTT. V usage is TRBV27 and J usage is TRBJ1-5, with D uncertain. The CDR3 has 13 residues. V lost 3 bases, J lost 4 bases, and 7 bases lay in between. In germline, CDR1 is MNHEY, CDR2 SMNVEV (reference sequence).

This clonotype was detected a few times. The chain employs TRBV6-5 and TRBJ2-7; 10 bases agree with TRBD1. CDR1 is MNHEY and CDR2 is SVGAGI in the germline V gene. The trim removed 0 bases at V and 5 bases at J, leaving 4 bases unmatched. The CDR3 has 15 amino acids. As DNA, the CDR3 is TGTGCCAGCAGTTACTCAAGGGACAGGGGCGACGAGCAGTACTTC. Translating gives CASSYSRDRGDEQYF.

This clonotype was counted a few times. The chain recombines TRBV11-3 with TRBJ2-5; a weak D match, TRBD2 (5 bases). Germline-derived CDR1 and CDR2 are SGHNT and YENEEA. V lost 1 base to trimming and J lost 5 bases, with 5 bases between them. The CDR3 has 12 residues. DNA for the CDR3: TGTGCCAGCAGCTTAGCGGGGGAGACCCAGTACTTC. Translated: CASSLAGETQYF.

The chain recombines TRBV19 with TRBJ2-4, with 8 bases fitting TRBD1. CDR1 and CDR2 from the germline V gene are LNHDA and SQIVND (reference sequence). After removal of 5 bases from V and 1 base from J, the junction contained 7 bases not matched to a gene. This CDR3 spans 16 amino acids. The CDR3 loop reads CASSGWTGNAKNIQYF. CDR3 nucleotides: TGTGCCAGTAGTGGGTGGACAGGGAATGCCAAAAACATTCAGTACTTC.

The rearrangement joins TRBV27 to TRBJ1-2, with D perhaps matching TRBD1 (6 bases). Germline CDR1 and CDR2: MNHEY and SMNVEV (reference sequence). The CDR3 contains 13 residues. Between the trimmed V and J ends, which lost 8 bases and 4 bases, there was a span of 14 bases. In DNA form, the CDR3 reads TGTGCCAGCGGGCCGGGGGCCCTCTATGGCTACACCTTC. It specifies CASGPGALYGYTF.

The chain couples TRBV19 to TRBJ1-5, with D perhaps TRBD1 (5 bases). This CDR3 is 11 amino acids long. The V end lost 8 bases, the J end lost 6 bases, and 8 bases lay between the germline ends. In germline, CDR1 is LNHDA, CDR2 SQIVND (reference sequence). CDR3 nucleotides: TGTGCCAGTGGGGGGGGTCAGCCCCAGCATTTT. It is translated as CASGGGQPQHF.

This clonotype was seen a few times. The V gene is TRBV6-1, the J gene TRBJ1-6; 10 bases align to TRBD1. This CDR3 has 14 residues. After removal of 6 bases from V and 14 bases from J, the junction contained 10 bases not matched to a gene. Germline V gives CDR1 MNHNS, CDR2 SASEGT. CDR3 protein: CASRRGQGRMSLHF. DNA for the CDR3: TGTGCCAGCAGGCGGGGACAGGGGCGAATGTCCCTCCACTTT.

The chain recombines TRBV10-3 with TRBJ2-3, with D perhaps TRBD2 (6 bases). CDR1 ENHRY and CDR2 SYGVKD come from the germline V gene. The CDR3 consists of 13 residues. V gave up 7 bases and J gave up 0 bases, with 8 bases separating them. The CDR3 region is CAITSESTDTQYF. CDR3 DNA: TGTGCCATCACTAGCGAGAGCACAGATACGCAGTATTTT.

This clonotype has a handful of counts. This chain uses TRBV7-8 with TRBJ1-5, with TRBD1 matching over 7 bases. The CDR3 runs 15 residues. The trim removed 5 bases at V and 1 base at J, leaving 5 bases unmatched. Germline V CDR1 and CDR2: SGHVS, FQNEAQ. The CDR3 region is CASSQTTGSNQPQHF. In nucleotides, the CDR3 is TGTGCCAGCAGCCAAACGACAGGGAGCAATCAGCCCCAGCATTTT. The full variable domain, in which reference TRBV7-8 and TRBJ1-5 provide the parts outside the CDR3, is GAGVSQSPRYKVAKRGQDVALRCDPISGHVSLFWYQQALGQGPEFLTYFQNEAQLDKSGLPSDRFFAERPEGSVSTLKIQRTQQEDSAVYLCASSQTTGSNQPQHFGDGTRLSIL.

This clonotype was detected only a few times. The V call is TRBV6-2 or TRBV6-3, the J call TRBJ2-3, with D unclear. CDR1 MNHEY and CDR2 SVGEGT come from the germline V gene. CDR3 size: 16 residues. Trimming removed 6 bases at V and 2 bases at J, with 18 bases between. The CDR3 DNA follows: TGTGCCAGCAGCGACCCCCTTCAGGCTACCACAGATACGCAGTATTTT. Its translation is CASSDPLQATTDTQYF.

This clonotype was found a few times. The V gene is TRBV7-2, the J gene TRBJ2-7; 11 bases are shared with TRBD2. The CDR3 runs to 14 residues. Germline values: CDR1 SGHTA, CDR2 FQGNSA. Germline trimming cut 5 bases from V and 5 bases from J; bases unmatched to any gene: 5. As DNA, the CDR3 is TGTGCCAGCAGCCATGGGACTAGCGGAAACGAGCAGTACTTC. It encodes CASSHGTSGNEQYF.

This clonotype was seen more than once but under ten times. The chain joins TRBV29-1 to TRBJ1-1; D possibly corresponds to TRBD1 (5 bases). The CDR3 has 12 amino acids. Germline V gene data show CDR1 as SQVTM and CDR2 as ANQGSEA. V lost 7 bases, J lost 1 base, and 10 bases lay in between. CDR3 protein: CSGGAGNTEAFF. The CDR3 bases are TGCAGCGGTGGGGCCGGGAACACTGAAGCTTTCTTT.

This chain links TRBV5-1 with TRBJ2-2; D remains unclear. This CDR3 has 13 residues. Deletions cut 2 bases from V and 6 bases from J, with 8 bases between. The V gene's germline CDR1 is SGHRS and CDR2 YFSETQ. The CDR3 protein is CASSFYTAGELFF. The CDR3 DNA reads as TGCGCCAGCAGCTTTTACACCGCCGGGGAGCTGTTTTTT.

This clonotype was counted a few times. The chain links TRBV20-1 to TRBJ1-2; no firm D call. CDR1 DFQATT and CDR2 SNEGSKA come from the germline V gene (reference sequence). This CDR3 is 12 amino acids long. V lost 4 bases and J lost 4, with 10 bases in between. The CDR3 sequence: CSAIRPFYGYTF. CDR3 DNA: TGCAGTGCTATCCGGCCGTTCTATGGCTACACCTTC.

The CDR3 protein is CASSAGTGGYNEQFF. The CDR3 region has the DNA TGTGCCAGCAGTGCCGGGACAGGGGGCTACAATGAGCAGTTCTTC. This chain joins TRBV6-1 and TRBJ2-1; 11 bases match TRBD1. The germline CDR1 and CDR2 sequences are MNHNS and SASEGT. This CDR3 is built from 15 residues. With 4 bases clipped from V and 3 bases from J, the junction kept 2 bases outside the gene matches.

The gene calls are TRBV12-3 or TRBV12-4 and TRBJ1-2; TRBD1 aligns across 7 bases. With V trimmed by 5 bases and J by 8 bases, 8 bases remained unmatched. CDR3 length: 13 residues. The DNA for the CDR3 is TGTGCCAGCAGTACCGAGGGGGCGCGGGGCTACACCTTC. Amino acids: CASSTEGARGYTF.

The chain couples TRBV19 to TRBJ2-7, with a tentative D call TRBD1 (6 bases). With 4 bases removed from V and 3 bases from J, the gap between germline ends came to 13 bases. There are 14 residues in the CDR3. Germline CDR1 is LNHDA and CDR2 is SQIVND (reference sequence). In DNA, the CDR3 is TGTGCCAGTAGTAAACAGGGTTTGGACTACGAGCAGTACTTC. It yields the protein CASSKQGLDYEQYF.

This chain links TRBV10-3 with TRBJ2-1; the D gene is possibly TRBD2 (6 bases). CDR1 is ENHRY and CDR2 is SYGVKD in the germline V gene. The length of the CDR3 is 12 residues. Trimming took off 10 bases at V and 11 bases at J, with 18 bases between the two ends. The CDR3 DNA follows: TGTGCCACCAGCTCGGATACTAGCCAGCAGTTCTTC. It translates to CATSSDTSQQFF.